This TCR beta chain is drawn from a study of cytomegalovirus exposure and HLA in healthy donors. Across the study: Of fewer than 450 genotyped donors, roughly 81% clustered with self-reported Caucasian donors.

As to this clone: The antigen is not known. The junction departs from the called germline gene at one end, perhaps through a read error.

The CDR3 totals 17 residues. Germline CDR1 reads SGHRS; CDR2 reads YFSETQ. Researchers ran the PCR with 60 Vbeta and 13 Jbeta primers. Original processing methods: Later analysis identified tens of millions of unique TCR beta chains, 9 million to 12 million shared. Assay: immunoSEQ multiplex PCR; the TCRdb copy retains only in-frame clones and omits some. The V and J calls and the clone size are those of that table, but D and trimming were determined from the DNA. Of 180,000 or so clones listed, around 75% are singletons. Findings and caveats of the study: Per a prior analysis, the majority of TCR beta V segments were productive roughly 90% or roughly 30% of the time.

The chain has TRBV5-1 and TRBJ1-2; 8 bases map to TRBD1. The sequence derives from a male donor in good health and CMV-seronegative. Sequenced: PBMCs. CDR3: CASSLVGSSQGVYSYTF. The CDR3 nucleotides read TGCGCCAGCAGCTTGGTCGGCTCTTCACAGGGGGTCTATAGCTACACCTTC. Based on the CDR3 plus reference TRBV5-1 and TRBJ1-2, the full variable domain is KAGVTQTPRYLIKTRGQQVTLSCSPISGHRSVSWYQQTPGQGLQFLFEYFSETQRNKGNFPGRFSGRQFSNSRSEMNVSTLELGDSALYLCASSLVGSSQGVYSYTFGSGTRLTVV.